This is a list of T cell receptor beta chains from one sample in a study of T cell responses to AZD1222 COVID-19 vaccine. Libraries were prepared by immunoSEQ multiplex PCR; TCRdb keeps only in-frame clonotypes and omits some of them. The sample holds about 140,000 clones; 85% to 95% are singletons and the top ten take approximately 9%. The sample consisted of peripheral blood, taken on day 0 of AZD1222 vaccination. Receptors were obtained from an adult in good health. Each CDR3 is given with its conserved first and last residue. A D gene is named only where the DNA matches it firmly. Rows give clone size only sometimes, using once, few, many, or a class for an expanded clone.

D	size	J	V	DNA	CDR3
NA	NA	TRBJ2-6	TRBV2	TGTGCCAGCAGTGAAGACGTCGGCCTTGGGGGCTCTGGGGCCAACGTCCTGACTTTC	CASSEDVGLGGSGANVLTF
TRBD1	NA	TRBJ1-2	TRBV6-5	TGTGCCAGCAGTTACTCGGGACAGGGAACCTATGGCTACACCTTC	CASSYSGQGTYGYTF
NA	NA	TRBJ1-1	TRBV12-3/TRBV12-4	TGTGCCAGCACCTACGGACACAACACTGAAGCTTTCTTT	CASTYGHNTEAFF
NA	NA	TRBJ2-3	TRBV18	TGTGCCAGCTCACCACCGCCAGGCCATGGCACAGATACGCAGTATTTT	CASSPPPGHGTDTQYF
NA	NA	TRBJ1-4	TRBV7-9	TGTGCCGGGGAGACGGTGCCGGATGAAAAACTGTTTTTT	CAGETVPDEKLFF
NA	NA	TRBJ1-1	TRBV6-5	TGTGCCAGCAGTTACTCGGCGGGGAACACTGAAGCTTTCTTT	CASSYSAGNTEAFF
NA	NA	TRBJ1-2	TRBV5-4	TGTGCCAGCAGCTCTCTCGGGGGCAACTATGGCTACACCTTC	CASSSLGGNYGYTF
NA	once	TRBJ2-3	TRBV11-2	TGTGCCAGCAGCTTCGGTAGCACAGATACGCAGTATTTT	CASSFGSTDTQYF
NA	NA	TRBJ2-7	TRBV27	TGTGCCAGCAGTTTATCCTTAAGGAGGACGGTTACCTACGAGCAGTACTTC	CASSLSLRRTVTYEQYF
TRBD1	NA	TRBJ2-2	TRBV6-5	TGTGCCAGCAGTTACTCGATCGACAGGGAGATGTTTTTT	CASSYSIDREMFF
NA	NA	TRBJ2-2	TRBV5-1	TGCGCCAGTAATGCTCTGAACACCGGGGAGCTGTTTTTT	CASNALNTGELFF
NA	NA	TRBJ2-1	TRBV25-1	TGTGCCAGCAGTGCCAGATACAATGAGCAGTTCTTC	CASSARYNEQFF
TRBD2	NA	TRBJ2-5	TRBV7-9	TGTGCCAGCAGCTTAATCGCCGGGGGGGTCGAGACCCAGTACTTC	CASSLIAGGVETQYF
NA	NA	TRBJ1-1	TRBV30	TGTGCCTGGAGTCTCGTTGGGGGGGAAGCTTTCTTT	CAWSLVGGEAFF
NA	NA	TRBJ1-1	TRBV12-3/TRBV12-4	TGTGCCAGCAGACTACAGGGATCCACTGAAGCTTTCTTT	CASRLQGSTEAFF
NA	NA	TRBJ1-1	TRBV7-2	TGTGCCAGCAGCCCCGGGCGGGGCACTGAAGCTTTCTTT	CASSPGRGTEAFF
NA	few	TRBJ1-5	TRBV6-1	TGTGCCAGCAGTGACCGCAGGGGTTCGGGTTACGTCGGCAATCAGCCCCAGCATTTT	CASSDRRGSGYVGNQPQHF
TRBD1	NA	TRBJ2-7	TRBV7-9	TGTGCCAGCAGCAAAGATCACGGGACAGGGTCGTTCGAGCAGTACTTC	CASSKDHGTGSFEQYF
TRBD1	NA	TRBJ2-1	TRBV28	TGTGCCAGCAGGCCGGGACAGACGTTTGATGAGCAGTTCTTC	CASRPGQTFDEQFF
TRBD1	once	TRBJ1-4	TRBV4-1	TGCGCCAGCAGCCAAGGGCGGGGACAGGGGAATGAAAAACTGTTTTTT	CASSQGRGQGNEKLFF
NA	NA	TRBJ1-5	TRBV7-9	TGTGCCAGCAGCCAAGGGGGGAAGCCCCAGCATTTT	CASSQGGKPQHF
TRBD1	NA	TRBJ1-2	TRBV30	TGTGCCCAGTCAGGGGGCTATGGCTACACCTTC	CAQSGGYGYTF
TRBD2	NA	TRBJ2-2	TRBV19	TGTGCCAGTAAGAGACTAGCGGGGGCCCCCGGGGAGCTGTTTTTT	CASKRLAGAPGELFF
TRBD1	NA	TRBJ2-7	TRBV9	TGTGCCAGCAGCGTAGCTGGGACAGCCAACTACGAGCAGTACTTC	CASSVAGTANYEQYF
NA	NA	TRBJ1-1	TRBV30	TGTGCCTGGACGTATGGGGCTGGGGCAGGAGCTTTCTTT	CAWTYGAGAGAFF
TRBD1	NA	TRBJ1-4	TRBV2	TGTGCCAGCAGTGACTTGGGACAGAGAAATGAAAAACTGTTTTTT	CASSDLGQRNEKLFF
TRBD1	NA	TRBJ1-5	TRBV2	TGTGCCAGCAAGACCGACAGGGCAAATCAGCCCCAGCATTTT	CASKTDRANQPQHF
NA	NA	TRBJ1-1	TRBV7-9	TGTGCCAGCCAGGATCTGAACACTGAAGCTTTCTTT	CASQDLNTEAFF